This record looks at one T cell receptor (beta chain) sequence and its context. Study processing details: For nucleated cells, counts were estimated from reference gene primer amplification. This table comes from immunoSEQ multiplex PCR, and its TCRdb copy is limited to in-frame clones, with some not included. V and J calls and clone size are given by that table; D and trimming were obtained from the DNA. The sample carries more than 85,000 clones, about 84% recorded once. The data were taken from a study of blood T cell repertoires in COVID-19. The source is a man at least 80 years old with active or convalescent COVID-19. Sequencing used peripheral blood.

The CDR3 DNA reads as TGTGCCTGGAGTGTTGAATCACTTGACACCTTC. Protein: CAWSVESLDTF. The V call is TRBV30, the J call TRBJ1-2; no reliable D call. The CDR3 is 11 amino acids. The V end was cut by 0 bases, the J end by 12 bases, with 11 bases between. CDR1 is GTSNPN, CDR2 SVGIG, per germline (reference sequence).